This entry describes one T cell receptor beta chain. What antigen it recognizes has not been identified. Per-base qualities were not stored, and no clone one base away is much larger. These data originate in a study of cytomegalovirus exposure and HLA in healthy donors (TCRdb year 2017). Describing the broader study: The 670 or so repertoires of the first cohort and the 95 to 150 validation repertoires were produced on the same platform, according to a later analysis. The aim of the study was to test whether cataloging public T cell receptors could identify signatures of past pathogen exposure. A separate validation cohort of approximately 120 different subjects was used in addition to the approximately 700-subject first cohort. The study combined high-throughput TCR immunosequencing, statistical association of individual TCRs with disease status, and machine learning to predict cytomegalovirus infection status. The investigation overall reported the following: A few of the identified cytomegalovirus-associated TCR beta chains were confirmed in vitro to be specific for cytomegalovirus antigens. All 130 or so repertoires were used to score co-occurrence in the validation cohort in a later analysis, because that analysis had no HLA typing for the cohort. The study listed 170 or so TCR beta chains as associated with cytomegalovirus. Most TCR sequences were observed very rarely across donors, whereas some public TCRs were present in many individuals. Subsequent analysis determined that TCRs grouped into clusters in the first cohort also showed a tendency toward co-occurrence across the 120 validation repertoires, and 85% to 95% of cluster scores exceeded 0. According to the authors, the approach could potentially be generalized to other disease states and immunological phenotypes. Cytomegalovirus status was reported to be diagnosed by the classifier with high specificity and sensitivity in both the original and validation cohorts.

The donors were included in the validation cohort of around 120 subjects, a group kept apart from the roughly 670-subject first cohort. Library preparation used the immunoSEQ multiplex PCR assay. The published analysis was carried out like this. A statistical classification framework was built to diagnose cytomegalovirus status from the catalog of TCR beta chain sequences. This immuneACCESS table, as held by TCRdb, lists in-frame sequences with V and J called but not all clones. Of the missing ones, under half trace to an unresolved V gene in checked studies; the others have no known cause. The V and J calls and the clone size are those of that table, but D and trimming were determined from the DNA. The sample includes about 110,000 clones, with roughly 95% observed a single time. The ten largest account for 0.67% of the sample. At the junction V is shortened by 2 bases and J by 2 bases; bases outside the gene matches: 9. Taken from the germline V gene, the CDR1 and CDR2 loops are ENHRY and SYGVKD. The CDR3, cysteine through phenylalanine, is 18 amino acids long. Only the CDR3 part of the read is kept: 54 bases, read in frame from the first base.

The sequence links TRBV10-3 to TRBJ2-7; the central 13 bases match TRBD2. This clonotype was sampled from a young woman in good health and CMV-seronegative. Sequencing used PBMCs. CDR3 protein: CAISETGLAGVPTYEQYF. DNA sequence: TGTGCCATCAGTGAGACAGGACTAGCGGGGGTTCCGACCTACGAGCAGTACTTC.